Each of the 10 T cell receptor beta chains below was sequenced from the same sample in a study of blood T cell repertoires in COVID-19. Method: immunoSEQ multiplex PCR; TCRdb's copy keeps in-frame clones and lacks some. In the table there are roughly 160,000 clones, around four fifths of which are singletons. The sequencing sample was made of peripheral blood. The source of these receptors is a woman over 75 with COVID-19, enrolled during active disease.

The chain carries TRBV6-5 and TRBJ1-3; the match to TRBD1 covers 8 bases. The V and J ends lost 5 bases and 8 bases, in that order; junction bases with no gene match: 5. Germline assignment: CDR1 MNHEY and CDR2 SVGAGI. The CDR3 is 13 residues long. The CDR3 sequence is CASSPDRADTIYF. The CDR3 DNA reads TGTGCCAGCAGTCCGGACAGGGCAGACACCATATATTTT.

The V and J genes are TRBV6-5 and TRBJ1-4, with D possibly being TRBD1 (5 bases). Germline V gene lookup returns CDR1 MNHEY and CDR2 SVGAGI. This CDR3 contains 15 residues. V was cut by 0 bases and J by 8 bases, with 13 bases left in between. The CDR3 DNA sequence: TGTGCCAGCAGTTACTCGGGAGGGGCTGGGGAAAAACTGTTTTTT. Protein sequence: CASSYSGGAGEKLFF.

The count of this clone is one. The J gene is TRBJ2-3, the V gene TRBV10-3, with D perhaps matching TRBD2 (5 bases). The CDR3 length is 13 residues. Between the trimmed V and J ends, which lost 5 bases and 2 bases, there was a span of 8 bases. Germline V gene data show CDR1 as ENHRY and CDR2 as SYGVKD. The DNA for the CDR3 is TGTGCCATCAGTAGGGAGAACACAGATACGCAGTATTTT. Protein product: CAISRENTDTQYF.

This chain uses TRBV4-1 with TRBJ1-2; TRBD1 might be the D (5 bases). Trimming removed 5 bases at V and 7 bases at J, with 17 bases between. From germline, CDR1 is MGHRA and CDR2 YSYEKL. This CDR3 region has 14 residues. DNA of the CDR3: TGCGCCAGCAGCTCATTGTCAGGGTGGAGTGGCTACACCTTC. The encoded protein is CASSSLSGWSGYTF.

The chain has TRBV10-3 and TRBJ2-3; 9 nucleotides align to TRBD1. CDR3 length: 16 amino acids. V trimming: 4 bases; J trimming: 3 bases; junction bases outside the gene matches: 8. Germline values: CDR1 ENHRY, CDR2 SYGVKD. CDR3 sequence reads: CAISGGTGRRTDTQYF. The CDR3 nucleotides are TGTGCCATCAGTGGGGGGACAGGGAGGAGGACAGATACGCAGTATTTT.

In its sample, this clone was seen once. The chain couples TRBV13 to TRBJ2-1; TRBD2 aligns across 10 bases. The CDR3 loop spans 17 amino acids. CDR1 is PRHDT and CDR2 is FYEKMQ in the germline V gene (reference sequence). Trimming at V came to 4 bases and at J to 10 bases, leaving 16 bases not matched to a gene. CDR3: CASSSGTSVPPRGEQFF. Here the CDR3 DNA reads TGTGCCAGCAGCTCCGGGACTAGCGTGCCACCACGTGGGGAGCAGTTCTTC.

The rearrangement links TRBV6-5 to TRBJ2-7; 10 bases are shared with TRBD1. This CDR3 has 14 residues. J lost 5 bases, V lost 6 bases, and 7 bases had no gene match. Germline-derived CDR1 and CDR2 are MNHEY and SVGAGI. CDR3 DNA: TGTGCCAGCAGGACCGGGACAGGGGTCCACGAGCAGTACTTC. Encoded protein: CASRTGTGVHEQYF.

V is TRBV3-1 (or the pseudogene TRBV3-2) and J is TRBJ1-6; TRBD1 agrees at 9 bases. The V gene's germline CDR1 is LGHDT and CDR2 YNNKEL (reference sequence). V lost 3 bases to trimming and J lost 10 bases; unmatched junction nucleotides: 4. The CDR3 contains 14 residues. DNA of the CDR3: TGTGCCAGCAGCCAGGGGACAGGGATGTCACCCCTCCACTTT. Its translation is CASSQGTGMSPLHF.

The chain couples TRBV7-9 to TRBJ2-2, with TRBD1 matching over 8 bases. This CDR3 is 15 amino acids long. The V gene's germline CDR1 is SEHNR and CDR2 FQNEAQ (reference sequence). The V gene end was trimmed by 5 bases and the J gene end by 3 bases; junction bases not matched to a gene: 5. The CDR3 region is CASSPGQVDTGELFF. The CDR3 nucleotides are TGTGCCAGCAGCCCGGGACAGGTGGACACCGGGGAGCTGTTTTTT.

The CDR3 sequence: CASRSQGTDGYTF. CDR3 DNA: TGTGCCAGCAGAAGCCAGGGGACAGATGGCTACACCTTC. J is TRBJ1-2 and V is TRBV6-5, with 7 bases lining up with TRBD1. CDR3 size: 13 residues. CDR1 and CDR2 from the germline V gene are MNHEY and SVGAGI. The V and J ends lost 6 bases and 6 bases, in that order; junction bases with no gene match: 7.